This T cell receptor beta chain stems from a study of beta chain features in type 1 diabetes. All of the isolated RNA was reverse transcribed, so expressed TCRB transcripts were sequenced. The table came from immunoSEQ multiplex PCR; TCRdb's copy has only in-frame clones and leaves some out. The sample includes around 340,000 clones, under 8.5% seen only once; the top ten take 0.44%. The authors sorted CD4+ naive, central memory, regulatory and stem cell-like memory cells via CD45RO/CCR7/CD25/CD127/CD95/CD27. V was pared by 0 bases and J by 0 bases, with 8 bases between. Germline CDR1 LNHDA, CDR2 SQIVND (reference sequence). This CDR3 comprises 15 residues. This clone was seen only a few times.

Material: central memory CD4+ T cells from blood. This receptor was obtained from a woman between 18 and 29 years old in good health. The chain couples TRBV19 to TRBJ1-1, with a possible D match to TRBD1 (5 bases). The CDR3 bases are TGTGCCAGTAGTATAGAGGGACGGCTGAACACTGAAGCTTTCTTT. This gives the protein CASSIEGRLNTEAFF. The full variable domain, completed using reference TRBV19 and TRBJ1-1, is DGGITQSPKYLFRKEGQNVTLSCEQNLNHDAMYWYRQDPGQGLRLIYYSQIVNDFQKGDIAEGYSVSREKKESFPLTVTSAQKNPTAFYLCASSIEGRLNTEAFFGQGTRLTVV.